Given below is one T cell receptor (beta chain) in context. These data are taken from a study of CD8+ T cells in alopecia areata. The CDR3 extends over 15 amino acids. Germline V CDR1 and CDR2: MNHEY, SVGAGI. V gave up 7 bases and J gave up 3 bases, with 13 bases separating them. The sequencing template was cDNA reverse transcribed from extracted RNA. The table came from immunoSEQ multiplex PCR; TCRdb's copy has only in-frame clones and leaves some out. The data contain about 100,000 clones, approximately 59% of them singletons. Material for sequencing was CD8+ T cells sorted from blood. The chain has TRBV6-5 and TRBJ1-6; D is undetermined. The origin of this receptor is a human donor in good health. CDR3: CASTNPTIYNSPLHF. DNA for the CDR3: TGTGCCAGCACTAATCCGACAATCTATAATTCACCCCTCCACTTT.